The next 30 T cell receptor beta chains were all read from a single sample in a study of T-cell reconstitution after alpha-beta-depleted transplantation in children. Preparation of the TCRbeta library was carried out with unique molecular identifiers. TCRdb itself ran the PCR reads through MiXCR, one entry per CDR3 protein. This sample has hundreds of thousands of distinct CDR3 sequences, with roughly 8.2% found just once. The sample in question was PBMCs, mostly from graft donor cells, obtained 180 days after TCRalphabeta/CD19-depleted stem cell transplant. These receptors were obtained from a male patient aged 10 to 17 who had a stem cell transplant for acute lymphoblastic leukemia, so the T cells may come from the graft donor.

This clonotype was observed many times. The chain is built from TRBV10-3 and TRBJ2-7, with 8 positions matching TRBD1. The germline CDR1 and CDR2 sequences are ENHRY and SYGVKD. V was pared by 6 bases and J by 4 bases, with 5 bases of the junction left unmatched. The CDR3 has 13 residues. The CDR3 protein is CAISGQGFYEQYF. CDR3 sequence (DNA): TGTGCCATCAGCGGACAGGGTTTTTACGAGCAGTACTTC.

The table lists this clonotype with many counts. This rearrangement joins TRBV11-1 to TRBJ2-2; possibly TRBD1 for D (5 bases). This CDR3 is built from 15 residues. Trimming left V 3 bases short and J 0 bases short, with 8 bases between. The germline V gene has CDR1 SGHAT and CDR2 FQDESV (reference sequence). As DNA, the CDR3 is TGTGCCAGCAGCTTTAGGACACCGAACACCGGGGAGCTGTTTTTT. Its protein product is CASSFRTPNTGELFF.

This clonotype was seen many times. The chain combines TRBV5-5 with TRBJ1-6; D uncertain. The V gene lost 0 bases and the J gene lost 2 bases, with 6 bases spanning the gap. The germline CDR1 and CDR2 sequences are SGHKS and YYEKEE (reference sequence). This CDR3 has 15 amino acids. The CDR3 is CASSLGVAYNSPLHF. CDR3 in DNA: TGTGCCAGCAGCTTGGGGGTTGCCTATAATTCACCCCTCCACTTT.

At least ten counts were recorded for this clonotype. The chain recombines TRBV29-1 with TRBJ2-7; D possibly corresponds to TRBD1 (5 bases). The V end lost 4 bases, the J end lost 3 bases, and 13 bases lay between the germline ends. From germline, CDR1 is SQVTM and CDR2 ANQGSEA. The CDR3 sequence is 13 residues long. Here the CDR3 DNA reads TGCAGCGTTGTAAGGACAAGAGGCTACGAGCAGTACTTC. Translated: CSVVRTRGYEQYF.

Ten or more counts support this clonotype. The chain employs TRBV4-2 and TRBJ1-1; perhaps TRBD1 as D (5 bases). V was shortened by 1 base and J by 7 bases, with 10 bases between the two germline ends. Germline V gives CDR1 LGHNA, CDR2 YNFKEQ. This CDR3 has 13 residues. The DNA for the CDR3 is TGTGCCAGCAGCCAAGTGGGGGGATATGAAGCTTTCTTT. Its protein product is CASSQVGGYEAFF.

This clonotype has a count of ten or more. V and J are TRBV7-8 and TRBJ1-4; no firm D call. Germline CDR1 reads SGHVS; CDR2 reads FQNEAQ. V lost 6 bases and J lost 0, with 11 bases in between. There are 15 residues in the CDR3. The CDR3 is CASSPGPSTNEKLFF. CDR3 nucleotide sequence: TGTGCCAGCAGTCCCGGGCCTTCAACTAATGAAAAACTGTTTTTT.

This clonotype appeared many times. CDR3 nucleotide sequence: TGTGCCAGCAGCCGGGGGCTCACCTACAATGAGCAGTTCTTC. Encoded protein: CASSRGLTYNEQFF. This rearrangement joins TRBV3-1 to TRBJ2-1, with D tentatively TRBD1 (6 bases). Germline-derived CDR1 and CDR2 are LGHDT and YNNKEL (reference sequence). The germline V and J ends were trimmed by 4 bases and 2 bases, with 9 bases remaining between them. The CDR3 length is 14 residues.

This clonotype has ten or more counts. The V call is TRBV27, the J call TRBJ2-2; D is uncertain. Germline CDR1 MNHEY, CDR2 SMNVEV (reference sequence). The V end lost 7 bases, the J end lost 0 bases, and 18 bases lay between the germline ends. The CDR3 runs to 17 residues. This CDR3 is CASTLAPTFANTGELFF. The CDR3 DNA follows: TGTGCCAGCACCTTAGCCCCGACCTTCGCGAACACCGGGGAGCTGTTTTTT.

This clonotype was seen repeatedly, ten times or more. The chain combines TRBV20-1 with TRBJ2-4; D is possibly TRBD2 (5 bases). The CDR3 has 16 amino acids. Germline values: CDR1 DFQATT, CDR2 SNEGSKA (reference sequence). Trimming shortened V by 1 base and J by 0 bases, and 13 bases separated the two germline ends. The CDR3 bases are TGCAGTGCTAGAGGGGTGGGAGCGCTAGCCAAAAACATTCAGTACTTC. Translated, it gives CSARGVGALAKNIQYF.

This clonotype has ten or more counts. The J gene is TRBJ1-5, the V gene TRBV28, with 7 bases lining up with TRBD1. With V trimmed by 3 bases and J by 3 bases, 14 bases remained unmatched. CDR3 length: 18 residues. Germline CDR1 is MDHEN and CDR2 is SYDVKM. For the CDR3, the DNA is TGTGCCAGCAGTTTTCCCAACAGGGGCGCTTTTAACAATCAGCCCCAGCATTTT. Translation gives CASSFPNRGAFNNQPQHF.

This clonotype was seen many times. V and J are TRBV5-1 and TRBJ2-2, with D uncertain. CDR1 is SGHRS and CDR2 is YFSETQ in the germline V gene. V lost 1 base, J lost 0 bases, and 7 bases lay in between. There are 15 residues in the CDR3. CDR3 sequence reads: CASSLLEANTGELFF. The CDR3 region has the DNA TGCGCCAGCAGCTTGCTAGAGGCGAACACCGGGGAGCTGTTTTTT.

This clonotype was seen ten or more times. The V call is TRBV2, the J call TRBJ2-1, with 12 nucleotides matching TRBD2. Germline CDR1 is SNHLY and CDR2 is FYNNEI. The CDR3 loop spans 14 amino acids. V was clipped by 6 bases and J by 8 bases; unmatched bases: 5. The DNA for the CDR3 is TGTGCCAGCAGGCAGACTAGCGGGAGACATGAGCAGTTCTTC. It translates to CASRQTSGRHEQFF.

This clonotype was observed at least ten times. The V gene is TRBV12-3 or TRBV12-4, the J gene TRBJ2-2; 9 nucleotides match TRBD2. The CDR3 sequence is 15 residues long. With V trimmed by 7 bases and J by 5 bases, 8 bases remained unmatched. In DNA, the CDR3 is TGTGCCAGCACCATGGGGACTAGCAAGACCGGGGAGCTGTTTTTT. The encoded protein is CASTMGTSKTGELFF.

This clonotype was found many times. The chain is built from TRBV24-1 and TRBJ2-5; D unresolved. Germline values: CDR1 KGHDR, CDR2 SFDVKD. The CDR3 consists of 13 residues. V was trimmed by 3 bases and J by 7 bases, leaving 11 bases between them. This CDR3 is CATSDSYKGTQYF. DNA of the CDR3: TGTGCCACCAGTGATAGCTACAAGGGGACCCAGTACTTC.

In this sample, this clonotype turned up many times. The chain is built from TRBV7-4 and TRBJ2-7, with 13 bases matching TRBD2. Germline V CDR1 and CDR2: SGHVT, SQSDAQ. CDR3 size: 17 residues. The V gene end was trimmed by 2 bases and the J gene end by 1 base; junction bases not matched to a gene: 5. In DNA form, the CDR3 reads TGTGCCAGCAGCTTAAGGGGGGGACTAGCGGGGTCCTACGAGCAGTACTTC. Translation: CASSLRGGLAGSYEQYF.

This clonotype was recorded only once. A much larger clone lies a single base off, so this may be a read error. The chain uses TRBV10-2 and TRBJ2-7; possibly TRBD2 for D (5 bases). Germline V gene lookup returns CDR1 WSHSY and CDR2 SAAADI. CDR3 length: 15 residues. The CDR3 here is CASRMGSGLMYGQYF. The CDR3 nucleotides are TGCGCCAGCAGAATGGGCAGCGGCCTGATGTACGGGCAGTACTTC.

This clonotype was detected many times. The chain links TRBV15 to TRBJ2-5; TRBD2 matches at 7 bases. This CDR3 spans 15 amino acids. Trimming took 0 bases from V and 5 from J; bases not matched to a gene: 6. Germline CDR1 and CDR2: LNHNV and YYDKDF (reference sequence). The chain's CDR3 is CATSRDGRGGETQYF. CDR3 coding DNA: TGTGCCACCAGCAGAGATGGGAGGGGAGGGGAGACCCAGTACTTC.

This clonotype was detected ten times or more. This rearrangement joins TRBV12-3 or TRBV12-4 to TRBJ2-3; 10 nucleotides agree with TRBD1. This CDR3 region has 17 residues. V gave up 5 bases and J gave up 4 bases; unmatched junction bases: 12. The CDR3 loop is CASSARQGASRPDTQYF. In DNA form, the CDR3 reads TGTGCCAGCAGTGCCCGACAGGGGGCCTCTAGACCAGATACGCAGTATTTT.

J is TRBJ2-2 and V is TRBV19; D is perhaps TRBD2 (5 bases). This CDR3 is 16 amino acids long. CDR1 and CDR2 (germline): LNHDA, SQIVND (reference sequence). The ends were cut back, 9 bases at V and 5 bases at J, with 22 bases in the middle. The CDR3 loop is CASKKDSGVQTGELFF. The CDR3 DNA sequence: TGTGCCAGCAAAAAGGACTCCGGGGTGCAAACCGGGGAGCTGTTTTTT.

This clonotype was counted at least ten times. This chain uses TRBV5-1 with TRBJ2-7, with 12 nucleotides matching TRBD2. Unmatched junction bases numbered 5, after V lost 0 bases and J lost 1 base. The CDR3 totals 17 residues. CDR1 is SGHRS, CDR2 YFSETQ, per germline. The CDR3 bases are TGCGCCAGCAGCTTGGGCCTAGCGGGGGGGCGATCCTACGAGCAGTACTTC. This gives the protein CASSLGLAGGRSYEQYF.

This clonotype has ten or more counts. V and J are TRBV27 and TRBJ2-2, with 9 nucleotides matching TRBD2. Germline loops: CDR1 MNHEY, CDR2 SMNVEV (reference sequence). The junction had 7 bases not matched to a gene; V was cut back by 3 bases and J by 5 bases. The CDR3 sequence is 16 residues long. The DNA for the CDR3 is TGTGCCAGCAGTTTGGGGCGGGAGGGCCGGACCGGGGAGCTGTTTTTT. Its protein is CASSLGREGRTGELFF.

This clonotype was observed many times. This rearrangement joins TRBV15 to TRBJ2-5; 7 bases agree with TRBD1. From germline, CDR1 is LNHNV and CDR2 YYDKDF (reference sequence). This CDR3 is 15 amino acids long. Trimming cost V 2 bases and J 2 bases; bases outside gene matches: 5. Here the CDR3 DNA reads TGTGCCACCAGCAGACCATGGGGACAGCAAGAGACCCAGTACTTC. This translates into CATSRPWGQQETQYF.

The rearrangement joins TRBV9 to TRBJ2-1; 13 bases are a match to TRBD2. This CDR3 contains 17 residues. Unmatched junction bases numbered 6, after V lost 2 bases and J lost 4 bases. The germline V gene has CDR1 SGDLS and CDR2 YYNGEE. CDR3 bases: TGTGCCAGCAGCGTTTCGACTAGCGGGGGGTTTTACAATGAGCAGTTCTTC. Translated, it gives CASSVSTSGGFYNEQFF.

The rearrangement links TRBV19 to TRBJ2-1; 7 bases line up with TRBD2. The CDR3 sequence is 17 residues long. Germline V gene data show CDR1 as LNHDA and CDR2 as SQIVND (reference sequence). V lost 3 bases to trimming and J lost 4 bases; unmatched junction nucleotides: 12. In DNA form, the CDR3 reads TGTGCCAGTAGTATCACCCCTGGAGGACTAGGATACAATGAGCAGTTCTTC. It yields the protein CASSITPGGLGYNEQFF.

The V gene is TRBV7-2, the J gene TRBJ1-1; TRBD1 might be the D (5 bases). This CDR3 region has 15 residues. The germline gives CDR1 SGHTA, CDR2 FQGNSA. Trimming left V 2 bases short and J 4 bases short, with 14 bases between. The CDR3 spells CASSLLGTMSTEAFF. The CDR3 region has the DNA TGTGCCAGCAGCTTATTAGGGACGATGAGCACTGAAGCTTTCTTT. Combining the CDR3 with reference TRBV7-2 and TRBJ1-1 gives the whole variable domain GAGVSQSPSNKVTEKGKDVELRCDPISGHTALYWYRQSLGQGLEFLIYFQGNSAPDKSGLPSDRFSAERTGGSVSTLTIQRTQQEDSAVYLCASSLLGTMSTEAFFGQGTRLTVV.

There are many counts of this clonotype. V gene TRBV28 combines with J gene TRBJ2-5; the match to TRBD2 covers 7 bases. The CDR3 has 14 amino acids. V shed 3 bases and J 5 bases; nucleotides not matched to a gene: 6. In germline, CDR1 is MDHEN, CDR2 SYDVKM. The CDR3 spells CASSFSWREETQYF. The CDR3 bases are TGTGCCAGCAGTTTCTCTTGGCGGGAGGAGACCCAGTACTTC.

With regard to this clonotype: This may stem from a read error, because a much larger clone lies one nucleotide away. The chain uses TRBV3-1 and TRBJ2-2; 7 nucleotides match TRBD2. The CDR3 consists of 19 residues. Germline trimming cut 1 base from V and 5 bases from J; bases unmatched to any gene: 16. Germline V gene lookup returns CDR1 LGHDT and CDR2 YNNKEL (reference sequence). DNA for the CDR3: TGTGCCAGCAGCCAAGTTGCAGCGGGAACCTTCGGGAGGACCGGGGAGCTGTTTTTT. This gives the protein CASSQVAAGTFGRTGELFF.

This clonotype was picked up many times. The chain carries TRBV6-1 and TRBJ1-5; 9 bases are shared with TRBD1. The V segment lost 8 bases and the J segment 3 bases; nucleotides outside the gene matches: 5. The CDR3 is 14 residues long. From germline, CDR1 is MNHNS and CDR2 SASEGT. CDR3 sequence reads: CASGTGKDNQPQHF. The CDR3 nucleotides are TGTGCCAGCGGGACAGGGAAGGACAATCAGCCCCAGCATTTT.

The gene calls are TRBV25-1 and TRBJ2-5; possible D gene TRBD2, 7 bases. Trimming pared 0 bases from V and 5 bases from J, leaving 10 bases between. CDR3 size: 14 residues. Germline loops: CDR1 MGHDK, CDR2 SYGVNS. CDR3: CASSEYKGGETQYF. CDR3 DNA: TGTGCCAGCAGTGAATACAAGGGGGGGGAGACCCAGTACTTC. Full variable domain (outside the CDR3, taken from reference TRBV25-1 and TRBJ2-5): EADIYQTPRYLVIGTGKKITLECSQTMGHDKMYWYQQDPGMELHLIHYSYGVNSTEKGDLSSESTVSRIRTEHFPLTLESARPSHTSQYLCASSEYKGGETQYFGPGTRLLVL.

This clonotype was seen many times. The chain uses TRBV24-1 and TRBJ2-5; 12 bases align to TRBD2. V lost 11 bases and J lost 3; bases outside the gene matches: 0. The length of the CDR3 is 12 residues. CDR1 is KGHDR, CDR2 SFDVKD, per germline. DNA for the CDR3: TGTGCCAGACTAGCGGGAGAAGAGACCCAGTACTTC. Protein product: CARLAGEETQYF.